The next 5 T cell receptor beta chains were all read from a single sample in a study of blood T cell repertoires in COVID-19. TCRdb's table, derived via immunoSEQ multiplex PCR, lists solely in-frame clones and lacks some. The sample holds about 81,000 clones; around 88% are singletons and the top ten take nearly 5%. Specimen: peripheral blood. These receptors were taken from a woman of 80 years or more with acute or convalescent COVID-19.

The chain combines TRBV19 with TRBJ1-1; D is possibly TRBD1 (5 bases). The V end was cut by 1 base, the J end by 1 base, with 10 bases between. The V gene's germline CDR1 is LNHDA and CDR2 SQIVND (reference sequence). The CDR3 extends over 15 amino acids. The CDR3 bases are TGTGCCAGTAGTATAGCCGGGGGGAGGAACACTGAAGCTTTCTTT. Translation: CASSIAGGRNTEAFF.

CDR3 in amino acids: CASVPSGRRGEQFF. The CDR3 bases are TGTGCCAGCGTACCTAGCGGGAGAAGAGGTGAGCAGTTCTTC. The V call is TRBV19, the J call TRBJ2-1, with TRBD2 matching 10 bases. CDR1 is LNHDA and CDR2 is SQIVND in the germline V gene (reference sequence). The CDR3 is 14 amino acids. Trimming cost V 9 bases and J 9 bases; bases outside gene matches: 11.

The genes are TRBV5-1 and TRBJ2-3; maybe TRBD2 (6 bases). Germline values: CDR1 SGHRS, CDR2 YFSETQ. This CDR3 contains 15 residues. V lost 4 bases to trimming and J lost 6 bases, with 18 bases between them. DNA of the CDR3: TGCGCCAGCAGCCAGGGACTGACGCACACGGATACGCAGTATTTT. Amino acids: CASSQGLTHTDTQYF.

The CDR3 sequence: CASSRRTGNNQPQHF. DNA for the CDR3: TGTGCCAGCAGCCGCCGGACAGGGAACAATCAGCCCCAGCATTTT. This chain connects TRBV4-2 to TRBJ1-5; 8 bases map to TRBD1. Germline V gene sequence: CDR1 LGHNA, CDR2 YNFKEQ. V lost 4 bases and J lost 3; bases outside the gene matches: 5. This CDR3 contains 15 residues.

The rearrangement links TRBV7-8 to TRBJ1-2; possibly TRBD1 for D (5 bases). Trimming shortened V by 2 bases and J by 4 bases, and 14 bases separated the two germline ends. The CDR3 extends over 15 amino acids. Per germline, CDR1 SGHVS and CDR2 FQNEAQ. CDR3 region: CASSLFAGWAYGYTF. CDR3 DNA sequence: TGTGCCAGCAGCTTATTCGCAGGGTGGGCCTATGGCTACACCTTC.